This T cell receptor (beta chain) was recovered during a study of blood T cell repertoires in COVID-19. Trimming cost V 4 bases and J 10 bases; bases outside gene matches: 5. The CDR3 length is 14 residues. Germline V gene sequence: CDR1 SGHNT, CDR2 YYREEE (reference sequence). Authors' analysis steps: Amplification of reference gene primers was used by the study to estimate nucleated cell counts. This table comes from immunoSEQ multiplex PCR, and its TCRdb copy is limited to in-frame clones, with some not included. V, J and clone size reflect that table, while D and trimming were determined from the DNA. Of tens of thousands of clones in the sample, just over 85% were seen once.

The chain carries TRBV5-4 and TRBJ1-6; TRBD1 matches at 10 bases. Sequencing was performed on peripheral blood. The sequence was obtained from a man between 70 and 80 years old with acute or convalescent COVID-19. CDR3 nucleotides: TGTGCCAGCAGCCCGGACAGGGGGAGCTCACCCCTCCACTTT. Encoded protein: CASSPDRGSSPLHF.